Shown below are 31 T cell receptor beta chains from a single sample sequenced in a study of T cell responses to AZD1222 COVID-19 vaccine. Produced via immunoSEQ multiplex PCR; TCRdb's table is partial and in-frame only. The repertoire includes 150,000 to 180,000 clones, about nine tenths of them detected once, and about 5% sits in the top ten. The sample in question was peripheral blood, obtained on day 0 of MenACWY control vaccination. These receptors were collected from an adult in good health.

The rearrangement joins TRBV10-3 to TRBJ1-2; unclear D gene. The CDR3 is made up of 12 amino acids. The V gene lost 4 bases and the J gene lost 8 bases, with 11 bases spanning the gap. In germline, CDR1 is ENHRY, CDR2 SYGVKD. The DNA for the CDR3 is TGTGCCATCAGTGCATCCCTTCAGGGCTACACCTTC. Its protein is CAISASLQGYTF.

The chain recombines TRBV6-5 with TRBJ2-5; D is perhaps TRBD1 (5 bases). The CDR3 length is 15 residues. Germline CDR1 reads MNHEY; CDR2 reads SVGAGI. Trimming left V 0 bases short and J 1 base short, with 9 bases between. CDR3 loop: CASSYSSGLQETQYF. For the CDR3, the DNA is TGTGCCAGCAGTTACTCATCAGGGCTCCAAGAGACCCAGTACTTC.

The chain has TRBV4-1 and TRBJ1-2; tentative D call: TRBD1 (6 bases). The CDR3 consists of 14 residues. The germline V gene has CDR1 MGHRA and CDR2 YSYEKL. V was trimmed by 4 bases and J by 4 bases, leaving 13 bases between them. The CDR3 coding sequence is TGCGCCAGCAGCCGCAGCTTGGACAGCTATGGCTACACCTTC. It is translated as CASSRSLDSYGYTF.

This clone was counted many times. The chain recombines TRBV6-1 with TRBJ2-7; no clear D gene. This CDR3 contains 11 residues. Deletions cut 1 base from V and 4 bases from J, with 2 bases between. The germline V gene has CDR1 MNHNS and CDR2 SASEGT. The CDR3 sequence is CASSEDYEQYF. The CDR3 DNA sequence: TGTGCCAGCAGTGAAGATTACGAGCAGTACTTC.

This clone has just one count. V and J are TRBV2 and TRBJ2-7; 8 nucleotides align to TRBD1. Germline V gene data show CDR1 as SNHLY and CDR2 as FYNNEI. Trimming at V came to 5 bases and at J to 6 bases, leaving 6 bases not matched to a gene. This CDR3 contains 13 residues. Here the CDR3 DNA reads TGTGCCAGCAGTTATAGGACAGGGACCGAGCAGTACTTC. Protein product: CASSYRTGTEQYF. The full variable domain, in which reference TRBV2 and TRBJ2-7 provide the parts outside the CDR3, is EPEVTQTPSHQVTQMGQEVILRCVPISNHLYFYWYRQILGQKVEFLVSFYNNEISEKSEIFDDQFSVERPDGSNFTLKIRSTKLEDSAMYFCASSYRTGTEQYFGPGTRLTVT.

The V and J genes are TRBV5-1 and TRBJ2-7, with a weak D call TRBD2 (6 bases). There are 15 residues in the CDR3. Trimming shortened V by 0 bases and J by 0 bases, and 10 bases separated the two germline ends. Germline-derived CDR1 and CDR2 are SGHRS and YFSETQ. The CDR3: CASSLGGGNSYEQYF. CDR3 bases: TGCGCCAGCAGCTTGGGTGGGGGGAACTCCTACGAGCAGTACTTC.

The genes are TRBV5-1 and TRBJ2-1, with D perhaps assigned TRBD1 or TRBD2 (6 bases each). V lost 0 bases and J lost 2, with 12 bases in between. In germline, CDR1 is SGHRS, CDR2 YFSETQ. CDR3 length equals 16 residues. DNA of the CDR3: TGCGCCAGCAGCTTGGGGAGGGGGAAGACCTACAATGAGCAGTTCTTC. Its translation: CASSLGRGKTYNEQFF.

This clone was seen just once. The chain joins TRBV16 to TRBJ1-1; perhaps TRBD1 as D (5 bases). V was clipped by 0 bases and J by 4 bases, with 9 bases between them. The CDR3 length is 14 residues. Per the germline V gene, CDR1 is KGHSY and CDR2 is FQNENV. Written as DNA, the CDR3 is TGTGCCAGCAGCCAATCCTCGGGGGGCACTGAAGCTTTCTTT. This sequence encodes CASSQSSGGTEAFF.

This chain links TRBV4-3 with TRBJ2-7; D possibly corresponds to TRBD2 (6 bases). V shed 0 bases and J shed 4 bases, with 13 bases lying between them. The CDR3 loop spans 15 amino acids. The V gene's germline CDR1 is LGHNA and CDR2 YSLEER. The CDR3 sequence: CASSQELRERYEQYF. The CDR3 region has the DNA TGCGCCAGCAGCCAAGAGTTACGGGAGAGATACGAGCAGTACTTC.

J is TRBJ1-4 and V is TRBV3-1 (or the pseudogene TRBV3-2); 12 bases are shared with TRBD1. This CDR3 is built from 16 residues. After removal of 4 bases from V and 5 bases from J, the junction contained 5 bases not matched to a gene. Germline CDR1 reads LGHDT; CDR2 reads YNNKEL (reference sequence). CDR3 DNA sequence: TGTGCCAGCAGCCGGGACAGGGGGCGAGTGAATGAAAAACTGTTTTTT. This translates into CASSRDRGRVNEKLFF.

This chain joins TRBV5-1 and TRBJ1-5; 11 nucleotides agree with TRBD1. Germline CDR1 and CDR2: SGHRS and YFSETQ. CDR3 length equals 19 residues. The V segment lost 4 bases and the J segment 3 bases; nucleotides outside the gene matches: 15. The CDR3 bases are TGCGCCAGCAGCCCAGGACCTGTTATCGGACAGGGGGCCAATCAGCCCCAGCATTTT. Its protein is CASSPGPVIGQGANQPQHF.

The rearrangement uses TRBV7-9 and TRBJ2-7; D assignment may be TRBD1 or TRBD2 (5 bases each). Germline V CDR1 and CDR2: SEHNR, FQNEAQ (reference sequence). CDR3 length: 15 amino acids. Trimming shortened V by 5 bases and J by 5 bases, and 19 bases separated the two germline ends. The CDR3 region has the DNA TGTGCCAGCAGCCCCATAGGGACGGTTATGAACGAGCAGTACTTC. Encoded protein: CASSPIGTVMNEQYF.

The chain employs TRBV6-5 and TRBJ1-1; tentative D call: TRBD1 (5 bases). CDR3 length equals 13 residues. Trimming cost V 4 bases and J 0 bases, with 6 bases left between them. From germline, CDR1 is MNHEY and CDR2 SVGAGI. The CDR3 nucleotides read TGTGCCAGCAGTTCCAGGGTGAACACTGAAGCTTTCTTT. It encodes CASSSRVNTEAFF.

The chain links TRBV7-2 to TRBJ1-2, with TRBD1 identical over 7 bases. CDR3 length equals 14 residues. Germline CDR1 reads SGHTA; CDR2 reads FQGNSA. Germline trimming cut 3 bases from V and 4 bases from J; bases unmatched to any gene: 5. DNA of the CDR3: TGTGCCAGCAGCTTCCGACAGGGCCTCTATGGCTACACCTTC. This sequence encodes CASSFRQGLYGYTF.

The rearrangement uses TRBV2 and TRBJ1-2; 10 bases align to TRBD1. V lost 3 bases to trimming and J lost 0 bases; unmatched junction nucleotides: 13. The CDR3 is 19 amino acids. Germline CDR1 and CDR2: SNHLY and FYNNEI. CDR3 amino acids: CASSDTLGTGAPANYGYTF. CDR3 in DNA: TGTGCCAGCAGTGATACGCTCGGGACAGGGGCACCAGCTAACTATGGCTACACCTTC.

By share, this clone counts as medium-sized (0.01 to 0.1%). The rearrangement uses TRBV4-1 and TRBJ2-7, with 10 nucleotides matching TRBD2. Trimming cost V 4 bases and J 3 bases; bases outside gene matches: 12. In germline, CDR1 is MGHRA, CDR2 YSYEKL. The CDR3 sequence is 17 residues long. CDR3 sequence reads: CASSLEAPSGSYYEQYF. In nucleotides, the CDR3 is TGCGCCAGCAGCCTCGAGGCCCCTAGCGGGAGCTACTACGAGCAGTACTTC.

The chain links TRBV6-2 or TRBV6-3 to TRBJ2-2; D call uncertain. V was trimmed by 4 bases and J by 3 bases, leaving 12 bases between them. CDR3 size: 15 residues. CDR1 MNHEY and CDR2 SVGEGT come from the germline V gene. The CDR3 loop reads CASSSWGRDTGELFF. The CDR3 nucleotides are TGTGCCAGCAGTTCGTGGGGTAGGGACACCGGGGAGCTGTTTTTT.

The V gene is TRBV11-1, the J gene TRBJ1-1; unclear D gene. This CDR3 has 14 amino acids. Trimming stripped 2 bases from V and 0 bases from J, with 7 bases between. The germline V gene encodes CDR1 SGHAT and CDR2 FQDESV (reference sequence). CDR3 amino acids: CASSLTQLNTEAFF. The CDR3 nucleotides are TGTGCCAGCAGCTTAACACAGTTGAACACTGAAGCTTTCTTT. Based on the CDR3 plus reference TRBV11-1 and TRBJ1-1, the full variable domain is EAEVAQSPRYKITEKSQAVAFWCDPISGHATLYWYRQILGQGPELLVQFQDESVVDDSQLPKDRFSAERLKGVDSTLKIQPAELGDSAMYLCASSLTQLNTEAFFGQGTRLTVV.

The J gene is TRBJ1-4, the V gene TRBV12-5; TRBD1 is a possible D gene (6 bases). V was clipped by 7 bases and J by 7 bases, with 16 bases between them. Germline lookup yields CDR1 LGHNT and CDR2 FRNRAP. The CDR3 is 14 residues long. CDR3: CASATDRMGEKLFF. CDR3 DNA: TGTGCTAGTGCCACCGACAGGATGGGTGAAAAACTGTTTTTT. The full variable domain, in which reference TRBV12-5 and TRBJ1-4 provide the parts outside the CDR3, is DARVTQTPRHKVTEMGQEVTMRCQPILGHNTVFWYRQTMMQGLELLAYFRNRAPLDDSGMPKDRFSAEMPDATLATLKIQPSEPRDSAVYFCASATDRMGEKLFFGSGTQLSVL.

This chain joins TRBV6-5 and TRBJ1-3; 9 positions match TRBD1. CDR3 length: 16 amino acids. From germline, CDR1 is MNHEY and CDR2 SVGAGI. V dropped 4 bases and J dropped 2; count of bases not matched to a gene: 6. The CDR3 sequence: CASSLNGQGTGNTIYF. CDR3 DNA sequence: TGTGCCAGCAGTTTAAACGGACAGGGGACTGGAAACACCATATATTTT.

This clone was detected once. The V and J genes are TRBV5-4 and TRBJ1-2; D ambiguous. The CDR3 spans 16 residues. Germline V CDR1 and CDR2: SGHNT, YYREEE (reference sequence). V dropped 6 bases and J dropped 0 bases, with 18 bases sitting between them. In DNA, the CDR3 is TGTGCCAGCACCCTTACCCCCGGTGGGACTAACTATGGCTACACCTTC. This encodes CASTLTPGGTNYGYTF. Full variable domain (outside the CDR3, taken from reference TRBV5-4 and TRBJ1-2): ETGVTQSPTHLIKTRGQQVTLRCSSQSGHNTVSWYQQALGQGPQFIFQYYREEENGRGNFPPRFSGLQFPNYSSELNVNALELDDSALYLCASTLTPGGTNYGYTFGSGTRLTVV.

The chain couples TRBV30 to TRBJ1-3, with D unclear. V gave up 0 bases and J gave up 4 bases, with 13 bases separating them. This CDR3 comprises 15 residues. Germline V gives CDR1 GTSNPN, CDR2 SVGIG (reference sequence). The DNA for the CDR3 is TGTGCCTGGAGTGTACAAGGGTTTAAGGGAAACACCATATATTTT. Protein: CAWSVQGFKGNTIYF.

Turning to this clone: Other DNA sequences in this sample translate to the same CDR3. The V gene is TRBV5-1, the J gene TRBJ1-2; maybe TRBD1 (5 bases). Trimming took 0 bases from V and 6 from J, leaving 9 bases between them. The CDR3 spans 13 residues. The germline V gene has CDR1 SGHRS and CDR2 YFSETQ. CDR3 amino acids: CASSLGQGDGYTF. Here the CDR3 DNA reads TGCGCCAGCAGCTTGGGGCAGGGTGATGGCTACACCTTC.

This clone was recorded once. The CDR3 spells CATVDRGDYGYTF. CDR3 DNA: TGTGCCACCGTGGACAGGGGGGACTATGGCTACACCTTC. The chain recombines TRBV10-3 with TRBJ1-2; the match to TRBD1 covers 10 bases. The CDR3 contains 13 residues. Germline values: CDR1 ENHRY, CDR2 SYGVKD. J was trimmed by 3 bases and V by 10 bases; bases with no gene match: 5.

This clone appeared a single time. CDR3 DNA: TGTGCCAGCACCCCCCCTTATAATTCACCCCTCCACTTT. This codes for CASTPPYNSPLHF. V usage is TRBV28 and J usage is TRBJ1-6; D remains ambiguous. Germline CDR1 is MDHEN and CDR2 is SYDVKM. The CDR3 runs 13 residues. Trimming removed 7 bases from V and 4 bases from J, with 8 bases in between.

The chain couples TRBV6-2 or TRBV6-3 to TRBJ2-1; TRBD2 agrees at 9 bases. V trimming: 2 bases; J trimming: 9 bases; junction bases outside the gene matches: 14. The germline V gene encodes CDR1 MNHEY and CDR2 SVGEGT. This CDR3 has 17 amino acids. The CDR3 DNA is TGTGCCAGCAGTTACGGGGGGCTAGCGGGATACGGCGCTGAGCAGTTCTTC. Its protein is CASSYGGLAGYGAEQFF.

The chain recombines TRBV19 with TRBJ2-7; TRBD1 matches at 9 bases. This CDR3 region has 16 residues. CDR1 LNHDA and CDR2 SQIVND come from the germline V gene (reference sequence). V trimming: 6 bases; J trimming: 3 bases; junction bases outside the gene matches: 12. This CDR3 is CASSHPFPGQGYEQYV. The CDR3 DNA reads TGTGCCAGTAGCCACCCATTCCCGGGACAGGGCTACGAGCAGTACGTC.

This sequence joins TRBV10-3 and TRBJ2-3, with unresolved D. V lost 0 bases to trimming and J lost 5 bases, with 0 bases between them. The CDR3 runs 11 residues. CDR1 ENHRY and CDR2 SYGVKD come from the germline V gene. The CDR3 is CAISESDTQYF. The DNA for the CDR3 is TGTGCCATCAGTGAGTCAGATACGCAGTATTTT.

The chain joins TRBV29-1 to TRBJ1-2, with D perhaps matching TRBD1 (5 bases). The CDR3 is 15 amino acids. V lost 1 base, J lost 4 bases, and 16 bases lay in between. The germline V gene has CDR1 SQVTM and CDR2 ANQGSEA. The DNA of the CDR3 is TGCAGCGTTGAAGGGGGCCGGTCGGAGCTCTATGGCTACACCTTC. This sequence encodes CSVEGGRSELYGYTF.

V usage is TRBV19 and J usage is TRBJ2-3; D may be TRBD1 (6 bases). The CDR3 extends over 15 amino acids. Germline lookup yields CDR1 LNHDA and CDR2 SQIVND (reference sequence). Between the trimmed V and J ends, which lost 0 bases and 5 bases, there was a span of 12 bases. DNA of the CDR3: TGTGCCAGTAGTATAGACAGGGGAGTAGAAGATACGCAGTATTTT. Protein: CASSIDRGVEDTQYF.

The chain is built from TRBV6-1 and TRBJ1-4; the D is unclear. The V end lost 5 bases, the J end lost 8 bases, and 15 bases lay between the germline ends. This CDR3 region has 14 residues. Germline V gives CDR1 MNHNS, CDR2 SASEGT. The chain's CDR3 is CASSTAGAPEKLFF. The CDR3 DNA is TGTGCCAGCAGTACCGCCGGCGCCCCGGAAAAACTGTTTTTT.